The clone carrying this TCR beta chain was picked up many times. TCRdb recomputed calls from the 5' RACE reads with MiXCR, one row per CDR3 protein. The table lists around 120,000 distinct CDR3 sequences, around 7.2% of them singletons. In germline, CDR1 is LGHNA, CDR2 YNFKEQ. Trimming cost V 1 base and J 4 bases; bases outside gene matches: 4. The CDR3 runs to 15 residues. This sample was included in a study of T cells after yellow fever vaccination. The chain has TRBV4-2 and TRBJ2-1; 7 nucleotides line up with TRBD2. The sample here was CD4+ T cells sorted from PBMCs, taken 45 days after the first yellow fever vaccination. This sequence originates from a man younger than 35 who received the YFV17D yellow fever vaccine. The CDR3 loop is CASSQVISGYNEQFF. The CDR3, as DNA: TGTGCCAGCAGCCAAGTTATTAGCGGGTACAATGAGCAGTTCTTC.